This TCR beta chain was retrieved from a study of T cells in Graves' hyperthyroidism and ophthalmopathy. General study points: The model predicted ophthalmopathy a median roughly 6.5 months before onset.

With respect to this clonotype: Its specificity is unknown. This CDR3 fails to terminate in the conserved phenylalanine or tryptophan, so it likely reflects a read error.

Per germline, CDR1 SEHNR and CDR2 FQNEAQ (reference sequence). The CDR3 is 15 residues long. Using RNA transcripts as the source, TCR beta CDR3 regions were amplified. The study used the HTBI primer set for a first-round RT-PCR of the TCR CDR3. TCRdb called the multiplex PCR reads again in MiXCR, with one record for every CDR3 protein. The repertoire holds 160,000 or so distinct CDR3 sequences, with less than 10% as singletons. Newly diagnosed hyperthyroidism patients aged 18 to 65 years had disease lasting under 2 months. Blood was sampled at initial diagnosis of hyperthyroidism, prior to onset of any ophthalmopathy symptoms.

The chain links TRBV7-9 to TRBJ1-2; D perhaps matches TRBD1 (5 bases). Material for sequencing was blood. The source of this sequence is a woman aged 18-29 years with Graves' hyperthyroidism that later progressed to Graves' ophthalmopathy. The CDR3 region is CASGLGSGGNYGYTS. In DNA form, the CDR3 reads TGTGCCAGCGGCTTAGGGTCCGGGGGGAACTATGGCTACACCTCC.